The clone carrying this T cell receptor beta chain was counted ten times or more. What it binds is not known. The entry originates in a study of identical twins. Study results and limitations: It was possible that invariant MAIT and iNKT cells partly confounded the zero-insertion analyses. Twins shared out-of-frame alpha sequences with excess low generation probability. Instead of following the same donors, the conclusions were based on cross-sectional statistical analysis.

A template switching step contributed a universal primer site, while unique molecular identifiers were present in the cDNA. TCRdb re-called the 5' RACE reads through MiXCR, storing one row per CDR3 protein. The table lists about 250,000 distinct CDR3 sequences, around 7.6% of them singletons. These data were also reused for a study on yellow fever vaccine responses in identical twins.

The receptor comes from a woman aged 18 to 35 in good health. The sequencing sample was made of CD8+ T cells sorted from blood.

CDR3 nucleotide sequence: TGTGCCAGCAGCCCCTGGACCGGCGGCTTCGAAAAACTGTTTTTT. Its translation is CASSPWTGGFEKLFF. The V and J genes are TRBV7-9 and TRBJ1-4; D remains ambiguous. Trimming cost V 5 bases and J 8 bases, with 18 bases left between them. The CDR3 loop spans 15 amino acids. Germline assignment: CDR1 SEHNR and CDR2 FQNEAQ (reference sequence).